A single sample gave rise to the 25 T cell receptor beta chains below, sequenced in a study of T cell changes during pregnancy in multiple sclerosis. The data were produced by immunoSEQ multiplex PCR, yet TCRdb's version contains in-frame clones alone and is incomplete. The table includes 83,000 or so clones, about 93% detected once. The material sequenced was peripheral blood, taken after pregnancy. All receptors come from a female donor in good health, enrolled as a control in a pregnancy study.

The rearrangement joins TRBV13 to TRBJ2-7, with 15 bases fitting TRBD2. The V segment lost 5 bases and the J segment 5 bases; nucleotides outside the gene matches: 7. This CDR3 has 16 residues. Germline CDR1 PRHDT, CDR2 FYEKMQ (reference sequence). CDR3 sequence: CASSPSGTSGRNEQYF. CDR3 DNA: TGTGCCAGCAGCCCCTCCGGGACTAGCGGGAGGAACGAGCAGTACTTC.

The chain links TRBV29-1 to TRBJ2-2, with D possibly being TRBD1 (5 bases). Trimming cost V 6 bases and J 2 bases, with 10 bases left between them. There are 13 residues in the CDR3. Germline V lookup: CDR1 SQVTM, CDR2 ANQGSEA. The CDR3 DNA is TGCAGCGTCAGCAGGGCCAACACCGGGGAGCTGTTTTTT. Translating gives CSVSRANTGELFF.

The chain employs TRBV28 and TRBJ2-7; D is unclear. V was trimmed by 5 bases and J by 0 bases, leaving 11 bases between them. Germline lookup yields CDR1 MDHEN and CDR2 SYDVKM. This CDR3 contains 14 residues. CDR3 region: CASSVQSNSYEQYF. The CDR3 DNA follows: TGTGCCAGCAGTGTTCAGTCGAACTCCTACGAGCAGTACTTC. Full variable domain (missing parts from reference TRBV28 and TRBJ2-7): DVKVTQSSRYLVKRTGEKVFLECVQDMDHENMFWYRQDPGLGLRLIYFSYDVKMKEKGDIPEGYSVSREKKERFSLILESASTNQTSMYLCASSVQSNSYEQYFGPGTRLTVT.

The chain uses TRBV4-1 and TRBJ1-1; D remains ambiguous. The CDR3 covers 13 residues. Trimming stripped 5 bases from V and 1 base from J, with 8 bases between. Germline CDR1 reads MGHRA; CDR2 reads YSYEKL. For the CDR3, the DNA is TGCGCCAGCAGCGTAGAGGAGAACACTGAAGCTTTCTTT. This encodes CASSVEENTEAFF.

The CDR3 sequence: CAISEPAGRSYGYTF. As DNA, the CDR3 is TGTGCCATCAGTGAACCCGCGGGGCGCAGCTATGGCTACACCTTC. The chain carries TRBV10-3 and TRBJ1-2; maybe TRBD1 (5 bases). This CDR3 has 15 residues. The V end lost 3 bases, the J end lost 4 bases, and 15 bases lay between the germline ends. CDR1 is ENHRY, CDR2 SYGVKD, per germline.

The chain recombines TRBV2 with TRBJ1-1; D is possibly TRBD1 (5 bases). The V and J ends lost 5 bases and 6 bases respectively, with 13 bases between them. Germline lookup yields CDR1 SNHLY and CDR2 FYNNEI. The CDR3 is made up of 13 amino acids. The CDR3 spells CASSLQGFPEAFF. CDR3 nucleotides: TGTGCCAGCAGTCTTCAGGGCTTCCCTGAAGCTTTCTTT.

The sample holds one count of this clone. The chain joins TRBV7-9 to TRBJ2-7; maybe TRBD1 (6 bases). V dropped 11 bases and J dropped 5 bases, with 13 bases sitting between them. CDR1 and CDR2 from the germline V gene are SEHNR and FQNEAQ (reference sequence). CDR3 length equals 11 residues. The DNA for the CDR3 is TGTGCCGGACAGTTGGGGGACGAGCAGTACTTC. Translation: CAGQLGDEQYF.

The chain combines TRBV5-1 with TRBJ2-3; 10 bases line up with TRBD2. V trimming: 4 bases; J trimming: 1 base; junction bases outside the gene matches: 3. CDR3 length: 15 amino acids. The V gene's germline CDR1 is SGHRS and CDR2 YFSETQ. DNA for the CDR3: TGCGCCAGCAGCCCAGGACTAGCGGGCACAGATACGCAGTATTTT. As protein: CASSPGLAGTDTQYF.

This chain uses TRBV28 with TRBJ2-5, with D perhaps TRBD1 (5 bases). Trimming cost V 5 bases and J 6 bases, with 19 bases left between them. The germline V gene has CDR1 MDHEN and CDR2 SYDVKM. The CDR3 has 15 residues. The CDR3, as DNA: TGTGCCAGCAGTCCCAACCCGAGCAGGGTACAGACCCAGTACTTC. This sequence encodes CASSPNPSRVQTQYF.

The V and J genes are TRBV6-6 and TRBJ2-3, with 7 positions matching TRBD2. CDR1 and CDR2 (germline): MNHNY, SVGAGI (reference sequence). The CDR3 has 14 amino acids. V lost 4 bases to trimming and J lost 6 bases; unmatched junction nucleotides: 7. Written as DNA, the CDR3 is TGTGCCAGCAGTTGGGGGGGACCCGAGGATACGCAGTATTTT. This encodes CASSWGGPEDTQYF.

The chain has TRBV27 and TRBJ1-3; D remains ambiguous. The V gene lost 2 bases and the J gene lost 1 base, with 6 bases spanning the gap. This CDR3 comprises 14 residues. Germline-derived CDR1 and CDR2 are MNHEY and SMNVEV (reference sequence). DNA for the CDR3: TGTGCCAGCAGTTTAACAAAATCTGGAAACACCATATATTTT. Its translation: CASSLTKSGNTIYF.

J is TRBJ2-7 and V is TRBV7-9, with a weak D call TRBD2 (6 bases). The CDR3 consists of 15 residues. The germline V and J ends were trimmed by 2 bases and 6 bases, with 17 bases remaining between them. From germline, CDR1 is SEHNR and CDR2 FQNEAQ (reference sequence). The CDR3 nucleotides read TGTGCCAGCAGCTTATTCTCCGGGAGCGAGAGCGAGCAGTACTTC. As protein: CASSLFSGSESEQYF.

This clone was detected only once. The CDR3 nucleotides read TGTGCCAGTAGTATCCCGTGGCGCGGGGCCTACAATGAGCAGTTCTTC. This encodes CASSIPWRGAYNEQFF. This rearrangement joins TRBV19 to TRBJ2-1, with a possible D match to TRBD2 (6 bases). The V gene lost 3 bases and the J gene lost 2 bases, with 14 bases spanning the gap. Germline values: CDR1 LNHDA, CDR2 SQIVND (reference sequence). The length of the CDR3 is 16 residues.

The gene calls are TRBV29-1 and TRBJ1-2; D unresolved. The CDR3 extends over 11 amino acids. The germline V and J ends were trimmed by 3 bases and 4 bases, with 6 bases remaining between them. The germline gives CDR1 SQVTM, CDR2 ANQGSEA. CDR3 bases: TGCAGCGTTGAGGGCAGCTATGGCTACACCTTC. Protein sequence: CSVEGSYGYTF.

The chain recombines TRBV28 with TRBJ2-2; 7 bases fit TRBD1. CDR3 size: 14 residues. Germline V CDR1 and CDR2: MDHEN, SYDVKM. Losses at the gene ends were 10 bases for V and 3 bases for J; bases not matched to a gene: 8. CDR3 coding DNA: TGTGCCATCAAGAGAACAGGGGACACCGGGGAGCTGTTTTTT. Protein sequence: CAIKRTGDTGELFF.

The V call is TRBV28, the J call TRBJ1-5, with a weak D call TRBD1 (6 bases). Trimming pared 3 bases from V and 0 bases from J, leaving 12 bases between. This CDR3 comprises 16 residues. Germline values: CDR1 MDHEN, CDR2 SYDVKM. CDR3 sequence (DNA): TGTGCCAGCAGTTTTGGTACAGGGTTTAGCAATCAGCCCCAGCATTTT. Translation gives CASSFGTGFSNQPQHF.

Of note for this clone: This CDR3 is also generated by other DNA sequences in the sample. The chain joins TRBV7-9 to TRBJ2-7; TRBD1 matches at 7 bases. Germline trimming cut 5 bases from V and 2 bases from J; bases unmatched to any gene: 3. The CDR3 is made up of 13 amino acids. CDR1 SEHNR and CDR2 FQNEAQ come from the germline V gene (reference sequence). The CDR3 region has the DNA TGTGCCAGCAGCCCACAGGGGACCTACGAGCAGTACTTC. Translated, it gives CASSPQGTYEQYF.

The gene calls are TRBV13 and TRBJ2-7, with a weak D call TRBD1 (6 bases). This CDR3 has 15 amino acids. Trimming cost V 3 bases and J 4 bases, with 16 bases left between them. Germline values: CDR1 PRHDT, CDR2 FYEKMQ (reference sequence). The CDR3 DNA sequence: TGTGCCAGCAGCTTCCGGGACACGGGTCTGTACGAGCAGTACTTC. It encodes CASSFRDTGLYEQYF.

This clone was recorded once. V is TRBV7-2 and J is TRBJ1-2; D not certain. The CDR3 totals 13 residues. The V end lost 4 bases, the J end lost 8 bases, and 14 bases lay between the germline ends. Per the germline V gene, CDR1 is SGHTA and CDR2 is FQGNSA. In DNA form, the CDR3 reads TGTGCCAGCAGCTCGCTTGGACTGGGCGGCTACACCTTC. Translation: CASSSLGLGGYTF.

The chain recombines TRBV27 with TRBJ1-4; TRBD1 might be the D (5 bases). Per the germline V gene, CDR1 is MNHEY and CDR2 is SMNVEV (reference sequence). The CDR3 spans 14 residues. V shed 4 bases and J shed 4 bases, with 10 bases lying between them. CDR3 residues: CASSSRAYNEKLFF. The DNA of the CDR3 is TGTGCCAGCAGTTCCAGGGCGTATAATGAAAAACTGTTTTTT.

This clone was picked up one time. V is TRBV9 and J is TRBJ2-6; 9 nucleotides agree with TRBD1. Germline V gene lookup returns CDR1 SGDLS and CDR2 YYNGEE. V shed 0 bases and J 2 bases; nucleotides not matched to a gene: 9. CDR3 length: 19 amino acids. The chain's CDR3 is CASSVATGQGHPGANVLTF. For the CDR3, the DNA is TGTGCCAGCAGCGTAGCTACAGGACAGGGGCATCCTGGGGCCAACGTCCTGACTTTC.

The chain recombines TRBV2 with TRBJ2-7, with a weak D call TRBD2 (6 bases). CDR1 SNHLY and CDR2 FYNNEI come from the germline V gene. V lost 5 bases to trimming and J lost 3 bases, with 20 bases between them. CDR3 length equals 16 residues. DNA of the CDR3: TGTGCCAGCAGTTCCTCGGGGGAATACAGACGCTACGAGCAGTACTTC. It encodes CASSSSGEYRRYEQYF. Filled out from reference TRBV2 and TRBJ2-7, the complete variable domain reads EPEVTQTPSHQVTQMGQEVILRCVPISNHLYFYWYRQILGQKVEFLVSFYNNEISEKSEIFDDQFSVERPDGSNFTLKIRSTKLEDSAMYFCASSSSGEYRRYEQYFGPGTRLTVT.

This chain connects TRBV2 to TRBJ1-3; D unresolved. V was shortened by 4 bases and J by 0 bases, with 7 bases between the two germline ends. Germline CDR1 is SNHLY and CDR2 is FYNNEI. The CDR3 has 14 amino acids. The CDR3 loop reads CASSGRVSGNTIYF. The CDR3 DNA sequence: TGTGCCAGCAGTGGGAGGGTCTCTGGAAACACCATATATTTT.

The J gene is TRBJ2-1, the V gene TRBV9, with 7 nucleotides matching TRBD2. Germline lookup yields CDR1 SGDLS and CDR2 YYNGEE. The CDR3 runs 17 residues. V lost 1 base to trimming and J lost 7 bases; unmatched junction nucleotides: 14. The CDR3: CASSVLFAGAGWNEQFF. For the CDR3, the DNA is TGTGCCAGCAGCGTACTATTCGCGGGAGCAGGTTGGAATGAGCAGTTCTTC.

V and J are TRBV18 and TRBJ2-1; D perhaps matches TRBD2 (6 bases). CDR3 length: 14 amino acids. Germline CDR1 KGHSH, CDR2 LQKENI. V was shortened by 3 bases and J by 5 bases, with 11 bases between the two germline ends. CDR3 region: CASSPTSTHNEQFF. In DNA form, the CDR3 reads TGTGCCAGCTCACCGACTAGTACCCACAATGAGCAGTTCTTC.